These 27 T cell receptor delta chains originate from one sample sequenced in a study of gamma delta lymphoproliferative disorders and STAT genes. The receptor sequences were amplified from genomic DNA of peripheral blood mononuclear cells. TCRdb re-called clones from the multiplex PCR reads via CATT. In the table there are 1,500 to 2,000 delta-chain clones, under 3.5% of which are singletons. The sample taken for sequencing was blood. All receptors come from a human donor in good health.

This clone counts as medium-sized. The limits of the CDR3 on the DNA are not certain, so only TCRdb's listed CDR3 is given. The chain has TRAV29/DV5 and TRDJ1; the tabulated D call, TRDD3, remains unverified against the DNA. The CDR3 numbers 20 amino acids, ends counted. Germline V gene data show CDR1 as NSMFDY and CDR2 as ISSIKDK. CDR3 amino acids: CSVLLCSRTVSPYDTDKLIF.

The sample holds a few counts of this clone. Being one base from a much bigger clone, this may be a read error. The identical CDR3 is also encoded by other nucleotide sequences in the sample. The chain's CDR3 is CALGPRAPKNWGITDKLIF. Written as DNA, the CDR3 is TGTGCTCTTGGGCCCCGGGCTCCCAAGAACTGGGGGATAACCGATAAACTCATCTTT. The rearrangement joins TRDV1 to TRDJ1; 11 bases align to TRDD3. This CDR3 region has 19 residues. The germline gives CDR1 TSWWSYY, CDR2 QGS. The J segment lost 2 bases and the V segment lost 5 bases, leaving 16 bases of the junction unmatched.

No V gene call is available, although the J gene is TRDJ1; TRDD3, the table's D call, was not compared with the DNA. The CDR3 covers 18 residues. CDR3 sequence (DNA): TGTGCTTCATTGTGCCTTCCCACCCTAGGGGGATCATCCGATAAACTCATCTTT. Translation gives CASLCLPTLGGSSDKLIF.

This clone was recorded a few times. The protein recorded in TCRdb matches a much larger clone and deviates from this DNA's translation at residue 5, suggesting a read error; the protein here is obtained by translating the DNA. The chain links TRDV1 to TRDJ1; TRDD3 agrees at 10 bases. The CDR3 is 22 residues long. V lost 4 bases to trimming and J lost 0 bases; unmatched junction nucleotides: 23. Per germline, CDR1 TSWWSYY and CDR2 QGS. CDR3 region: CALGGHSPPLGDKLPYTDKLIF. For the CDR3, the DNA is TGTGCTCTTGGGGGACACAGTCCCCCCCTGGGGGATAAACTACCCTACACCGATAAACTCATCTTT.

This clone is large (0.1 to 1%). Within the sample, other DNA sequences also encode this same CDR3. The chain recombines TRDV2 with TRDJ1; 8 positions agree with TRDD3. The CDR3 sequence is 17 residues long. The V gene's germline CDR1 is GEAIGNYY and CDR2 EKD. V was clipped by 2 bases and J by 4 bases; unmatched bases: 14. The CDR3 sequence: CACDRLGASVSYDKLIF. The CDR3 nucleotides read TGTGCCTGTGACAGACTGGGGGCCTCAGTTTCTTACGATAAACTCATCTTT.

This clone was seen a handful of times. Only one base separates this from a far larger clonotype, so it likely reflects a read error. This sequence joins TRDV1 and TRDJ1; no clear D gene. Germline-derived CDR1 and CDR2 are TSWWSYY and QGS. The CDR3 consists of 10 residues. CDR3 residues: CALGGEDQHF. The CDR3 DNA sequence: TGTGCTCTTGGGGGAGAAGACCAGCATTTT.

This clone was counted only a few times. The chain recombines TRDV2 with TRDJ1; 10 positions match TRDD3. Germline V gene lookup returns CDR1 GEAIGNYY and CDR2 EKD. The length of the CDR3 is 14 residues. After removal of 3 bases from V and 4 bases from J, the junction contained 4 bases not matched to a gene. In nucleotides, the CDR3 is TGTGCCTGTGACCTACTGGGGGATGGCGATAAACTCATCTTT. Protein sequence: CACDLLGDGDKLIF.

A remark on this clone: Given a much more abundant clone one base away, this may be a read error. The chain joins TRDV3 to TRDJ1; 13 nucleotides line up with TRDD3. The CDR3 sequence is 21 residues long. Germline values: CDR1 TVYSNPD, CDR2 GDNSRS (reference sequence). The CDR3 sequence: CAFQSIVYLLGDTRYTDKPIF. The CDR3 DNA is TGTGCCTTTCAGTCGATTGTCTATTTACTGGGGGATACGAGGTACACCGATAAACCCATCTTT. The full variable domain, rest sourced from reference TRDV3 and TRDJ1, is CDKVTQSSPDQTVASGSEVVLLCTYDTVYSNPDLFWYRIRPDYSFQFVFYGDNSRSEGADFTQGRFSVKHILTQKAFHLVISPVRTEDSATYYCAFQSIVYLLGDTRYTDKPIFGKGTRVTVEP.

This clone is categorized as large. Other DNA sequences from this sample encode an identical CDR3 as well. V usage is TRDV2 and J usage is TRDJ1; 9 positions agree with TRDD3. The germline V gene has CDR1 GEAIGNYY and CDR2 EKD. This CDR3 region has 16 residues. Unmatched junction bases numbered 7, after V lost 1 base and J lost 2 bases. DNA of the CDR3: TGTGCCTGTGACACTGGGGGATATGACCCAACCGATAAACTCATCTTT. Its protein product is CACDTGGYDPTDKLIF.

This clone has a handful of counts. TCRdb pairs this DNA with a much larger clone's protein that differs at residue 13, likely a read error; the protein shown was translated from the DNA. The genes are TRDV2 and TRDJ3, with 8 nucleotides matching TRDD3. V lost 0 bases, J lost 5 bases, and 14 bases stayed unmatched. The CDR3 consists of 20 residues. Per the germline V gene, CDR1 is GEAIGNYY and CDR2 is EKD. The CDR3 DNA follows: TGTGCCTGTGACACCGCGACTGGGGGTCCCGTAACCCGGGACACCCGACAGATGTTTTTC. Its translation is CACDTATGGPVTRDTRQMFF.

As concerns this clone: TCRdb records a much larger clone's protein for this DNA, with a difference at residue 3 that likely arises from a read error; the protein given is the translation of the DNA. J is TRDJ1 and V is TRDV2, with TRDD3 identical over 7 bases. This CDR3 has 14 residues. Germline CDR1 reads GEAIGNYY; CDR2 reads EKD. The CDR3 protein is CARDGVGDNDKLIF. In DNA, the CDR3 is TGTGCCCGTGACGGGGTTGGGGATAACGATAAACTCATCTTT.

This clone was seen a handful of times. The protein TCRdb lists differs from the translation of the DNA at residue 7; the protein given here is translated from the DNA itself. The genes are TRDV2 and TRDJ3; D gene ambiguous. The germline gives CDR1 GEAIGNYY, CDR2 EKD. The CDR3 covers 20 residues. V gave up 0 bases and J gave up 0 bases, with 17 bases separating them. CDR3 DNA sequence: TGTGCCTGTGACACCTCCGAGGGACACCCTCTCTCCTGGGACACCCGACAGATGTTTTTC. Translation: CACDTSEGHPLSWDTRQMFF.

In its sample, this clone ranks as large (0.1 to 1%). The sample holds other DNA sequences that translate to the same CDR3. This chain uses TRDV1 with TRDJ1; 7 bases agree with TRDD3. The V and J ends lost 6 bases and 0 bases, in that order; junction bases with no gene match: 10. The V gene's germline CDR1 is TSWWSYY and CDR2 QGS. The CDR3 loop spans 16 amino acids. The CDR3 nucleotides read TGTGCTCTTGGCTACTTCTGGGGGGCGTACACCGATAAACTCATCTTT. It is translated as CALGYFWGAYTDKLIF.

With regard to this clone: Because the CDR3's place on the DNA is in doubt, the DNA is left out and the CDR3 is given as listed by TCRdb. J is TRDJ1 and V is TRAV29/DV5; the table calls TRDD3, which could not be checked here. Per germline, CDR1 NSMFDY and CDR2 ISSIKDK. The CDR3 spans 26 amino acids, including both terminal residues. CDR3 amino acids: CSVLLCSKLPIFLTSAGDDENLKLIF.

This clone has only a few counts. This likely reflects a read error, since a far larger clone is one base away. Other DNA sequences in this sample translate to the same CDR3. The chain employs TRDV2 and TRDJ1, with a weak D call TRDD3 (6 bases). The V gene lost 7 bases and the J gene lost 0 bases, with 17 bases spanning the gap. CDR1 and CDR2 from the germline V gene are GEAIGNYY and EKD. The CDR3 is 15 amino acids. The DNA of the CDR3 is TGTGCCTGCGTACCCCTGGGGAAGTACACCGATAAACTCATCTTT. Protein: CACVPLGKYTDKLIF.

Only a few counts were recorded for this clone. The TCRdb protein, from a much larger clone, departs from this DNA's translation at residue 9, likely by read error; the protein shown derives from the DNA. This rearrangement joins TRDV2 to TRDJ1, with D tentatively TRDD3 (5 bases). Germline lookup yields CDR1 GEAIGNYY and CDR2 EKD. Trimming cost V 3 bases and J 0 bases, with 34 bases left between them. The length of the CDR3 is 22 residues. CDR3 residues: CACDLGPPGRWDPHSYTDKLIF. As DNA, the CDR3 is TGTGCCTGTGACCTAGGACCTCCCGGCCGATGGGATCCCCACTCGTACACCGATAAACTCATCTTT.

Only a few counts were recorded for this clone. A far larger clone lies a single base away; this is likely a read error. This sample includes further DNA sequences coding for the same CDR3. This chain links TRDV1 with TRDJ1, with D tentatively TRDD2 (5 bases). The germline CDR1 and CDR2 sequences are TSWWSYY and QGS. This CDR3 comprises 14 residues. Trimming left V 3 bases short and J 2 bases short, with 10 bases between. The CDR3 region has the DNA TGTGCTCTTGGGGATCTACTTCCGACCGATAAACTCATCTTT. Its protein is CALGDLLPTDKLIF.

In this sample, this clone is large. Other nucleotide sequences from this sample produce the same CDR3. The chain is built from TRDV1 and TRDJ1; 11 nucleotides align to TRDD3. The CDR3 has 26 residues. Germline-derived CDR1 and CDR2 are TSWWSYY and QGS. With V trimmed by 3 bases and J by 7 bases, 40 bases remained unmatched. CDR3 DNA: TGTGCTCTTGGGGATCTTTCTGCCCGACGAGGCACATTTGAGGGTCCTACTGGGGGATATGAAGTTAAACTCATCTTT. It is translated as CALGDLSARRGTFEGPTGGYEVKLIF.

This clone was picked up a small number of times. TCRdb's listed protein matches a much larger clone and diverges from this DNA's translation at residue 17, likely through a read error; the protein shown comes from the DNA. The V gene is TRDV2, the J gene TRDJ3; 8 bases are a match to TRDD3. CDR3 length: 22 amino acids. Germline V gives CDR1 GEAIGNYY, CDR2 EKD. CDR3 amino acids: CACDTEPGWGMPSSWDARQMFF. As DNA, the CDR3 is TGTGCCTGTGACACCGAGCCGGGTTGGGGGATGCCTAGCTCCTGGGACGCCCGACAGATGTTTTTC.

In regard to this clone: This DNA's translation and the protein TCRdb lists, from a much larger clone, do not match at residue 6, likely due to a read error; the protein shown is translated from the DNA. The rearrangement joins TRDV2 to TRDJ1; D not resolved. CDR1 and CDR2 from the germline V gene are GEAIGNYY and EKD. CDR3 size: 16 residues. V was pared by 0 bases and J by 0 bases, with 13 bases between. The CDR3 is CACDTEALQDTDKLIF. The CDR3, as DNA: TGTGCCTGTGACACCGAGGCCTTGCAGGACACCGATAAACTCATCTTT.

This clone was found a few times. This probably arose from a read error, given a far larger clone one base away. The chain links TRDV2 to TRDJ3, with TRDD3 matching 11 bases. Unmatched junction bases numbered 12, after V lost 0 bases and J lost 0 bases. Germline CDR1 GEAIGNYY, CDR2 EKD. The CDR3 covers 22 residues. As DNA, the CDR3 is TGTGCCTGTGACACCGTACATGGGGGATACGCTCCGAGCTCCTGGGACACCCGACAGATGTTTTTC. Protein product: CACDTVHGGYAPSSWDTRQMFF.

There are a few counts of this clone. The protein given by TCRdb reflects a much larger clone and differs at residue 13 from this DNA's translation, likely from a read error; the protein shown is the DNA's translation. Here the CDR3 reads CACDTGPLGAYTGKLIF. CDR3 bases: TGTGCCTGTGACACTGGTCCACTGGGGGCGTACACCGGTAAACTCATCTTT. The chain links TRDV2 to TRDJ1; TRDD3 matches at 8 bases. The germline V gene has CDR1 GEAIGNYY and CDR2 EKD. The CDR3 extends over 17 amino acids.

As for this clone: The protein recorded in TCRdb matches a much larger clone and deviates from this DNA's translation at residue 8, suggesting a read error; the protein here is obtained by translating the DNA. The chain is built from TRDV1 and TRDJ1, with D perhaps matching TRDD2 (5 bases). Germline V gene data show CDR1 as TSWWSYY and CDR2 as QGS. V lost 0 bases and J 3 bases, leaving 29 bases between the germline ends. This CDR3 has 21 amino acids. CDR3 nucleotide sequence: TGTGCTCTTGGGGAACTGCGGTCTTGGGTCTTCCAAGGATTAAGGGCCGATAAACTCATCTTT. Translated, it gives CALGELRSWVFQGLRADKLIF.

In the case of this clone: For this DNA, TCRdb reports the protein of a much larger clone, which diverges at residue 8, most likely from a read error; the protein presented here is translated directly from the DNA. The gene calls are TRDV2 and TRDJ1; 7 nucleotides line up with TRDD3. The CDR3 covers 18 residues. Germline lookup yields CDR1 GEAIGNYY and CDR2 EKD. Losses at the gene ends were 2 bases for V and 2 bases for J; bases not matched to a gene: 16. CDR3 protein: CACDILLEDTRGTDKLIF. The CDR3 nucleotides are TGTGCCTGTGACATTCTACTGGAGGATACGCGGGGGACCGATAAACTCATCTTT.

This clone occurred many times. The limits of the CDR3 on the DNA are not certain, so only TCRdb's listed CDR3 is given. The rearrangement uses TRAV29/DV5 and TRDJ2; the table names TRDD3, a call not compared with the DNA. Looked up from germline, CDR1 is NSMFDY and CDR2 is ISSIKDK. Counting both end residues, the CDR3 totals 24 amino acids. The CDR3 here is CSVLLCSNPPSPWGINALTAQLFF.

About this clone itself: TCRdb's protein for this DNA is that of a much larger clone and differs from the translation at residue 9, likely a read error; the protein shown is the DNA translation. The J gene is TRDJ1, the V gene TRDV2; 8 bases line up with TRDD3. The germline CDR1 and CDR2 sequences are GEAIGNYY and EKD. With 2 bases clipped from V and 2 bases from J, the junction kept 15 bases outside the gene matches. The CDR3 has 18 residues. The CDR3 loop reads CACDILLGGTRGTDKLIF. DNA for the CDR3: TGTGCCTGTGACATTCTACTGGGGGGTACGCGGGGGACCGATAAACTCATCTTT.

This clone showed up just a few times. This probably arose from a read error, given a far larger clone one base away. This specimen includes other DNA sequences encoding the same CDR3. This chain joins TRDV2 and TRDJ1, with 11 bases identical to TRDD3. Looked up from germline, CDR1 is GEAIGNYY and CDR2 is EKD. The CDR3 length is 16 residues. The CDR3, as DNA: TGTGCCTGTGACTCCTTACTGGGGGATAACACCGATAAACTCATCTTC. Amino acid sequence: CACDSLLGDNTDKLIF.